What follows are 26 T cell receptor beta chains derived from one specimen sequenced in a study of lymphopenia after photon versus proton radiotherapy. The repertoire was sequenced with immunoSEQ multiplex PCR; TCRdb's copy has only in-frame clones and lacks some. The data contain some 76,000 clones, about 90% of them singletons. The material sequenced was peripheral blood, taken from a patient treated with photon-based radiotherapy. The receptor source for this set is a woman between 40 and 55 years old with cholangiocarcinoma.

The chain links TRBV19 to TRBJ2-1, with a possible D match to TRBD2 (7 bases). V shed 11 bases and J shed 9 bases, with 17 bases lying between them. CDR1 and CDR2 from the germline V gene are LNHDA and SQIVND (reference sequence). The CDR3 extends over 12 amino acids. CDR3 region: CAARGRVGEQFF. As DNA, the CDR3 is TGTGCCGCGCGGGGGCGCGTTGGTGAGCAGTTCTTC. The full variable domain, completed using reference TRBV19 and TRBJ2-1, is DGGITQSPKYLFRKEGQNVTLSCEQNLNHDAMYWYRQDPGQGLRLIYYSQIVNDFQKGDIAEGYSVSREKKESFPLTVTSAQKNPTAFYLCAARGRVGEQFFGPGTRLTVL.

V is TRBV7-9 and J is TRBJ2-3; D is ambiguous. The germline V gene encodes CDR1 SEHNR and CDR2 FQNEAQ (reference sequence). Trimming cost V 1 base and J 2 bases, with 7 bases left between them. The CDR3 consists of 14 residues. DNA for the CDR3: TGTGCCAGCAGCTTAGATTTAAACACAGATACGCAGTATTTT. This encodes CASSLDLNTDTQYF.

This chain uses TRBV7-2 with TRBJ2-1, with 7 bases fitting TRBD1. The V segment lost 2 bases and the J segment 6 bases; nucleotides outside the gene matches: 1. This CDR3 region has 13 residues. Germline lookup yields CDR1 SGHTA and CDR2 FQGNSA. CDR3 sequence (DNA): TGTGCCAGCAGCTTACCAGGGGGCAATGAGCAGTTCTTC. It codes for CASSLPGGNEQFF.

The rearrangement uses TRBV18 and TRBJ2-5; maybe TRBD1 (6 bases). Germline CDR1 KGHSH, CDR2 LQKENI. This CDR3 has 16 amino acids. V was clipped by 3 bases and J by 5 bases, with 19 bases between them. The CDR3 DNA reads TGTGCCAGCTCACCTTCCGGGACACCCCGGTTGGAGACCCAGTACTTC. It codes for CASSPSGTPRLETQYF. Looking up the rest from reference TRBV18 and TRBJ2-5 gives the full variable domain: NAGVMQNPRHLVRRRGQEARLRCSPMKGHSHVYWYRQLPEEGLKFMVYLQKENIIDESGMPKERFSAEFPKEGPSILRIQQVVRGDSAAYFCASSPSGTPRLETQYFGPGTRLLVL.

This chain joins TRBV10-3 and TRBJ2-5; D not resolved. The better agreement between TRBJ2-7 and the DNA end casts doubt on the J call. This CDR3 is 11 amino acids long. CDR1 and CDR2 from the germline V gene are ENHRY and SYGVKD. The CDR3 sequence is CAISAQYEQYF. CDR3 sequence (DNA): TGTGCCATCAGTGCACAGTACGAGCAGTACTTC.

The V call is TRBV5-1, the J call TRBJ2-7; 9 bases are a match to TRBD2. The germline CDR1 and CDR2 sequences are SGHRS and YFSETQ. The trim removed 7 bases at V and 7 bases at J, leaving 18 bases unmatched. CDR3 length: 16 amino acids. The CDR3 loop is CASLRMAGGPAQEQYF. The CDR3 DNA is TGCGCCAGCTTAAGAATGGCGGGAGGGCCGGCGCAAGAGCAGTACTTC.

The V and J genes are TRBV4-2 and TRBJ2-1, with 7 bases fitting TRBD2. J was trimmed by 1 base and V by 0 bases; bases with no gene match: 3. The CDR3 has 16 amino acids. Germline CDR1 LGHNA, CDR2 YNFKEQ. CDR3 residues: CASSQDQAGSYNEQFF. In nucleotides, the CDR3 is TGTGCCAGCAGCCAAGATCAAGCGGGATCCTACAATGAGCAGTTCTTC.

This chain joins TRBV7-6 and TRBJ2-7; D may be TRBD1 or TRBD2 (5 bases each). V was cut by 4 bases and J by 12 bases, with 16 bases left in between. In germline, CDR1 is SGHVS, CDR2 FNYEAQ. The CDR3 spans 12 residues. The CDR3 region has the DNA TGTGCCAGCAGCTCCAGGGACGGTCATCCGTACTTC. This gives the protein CASSSRDGHPYF.

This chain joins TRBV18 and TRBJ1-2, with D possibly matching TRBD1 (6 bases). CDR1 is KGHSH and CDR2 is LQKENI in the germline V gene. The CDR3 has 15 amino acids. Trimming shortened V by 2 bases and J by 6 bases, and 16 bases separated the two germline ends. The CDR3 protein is CASSPGTGATNGYTF. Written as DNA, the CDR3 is TGTGCCAGCTCACCAGGAACGGGGGCGACGAATGGCTACACCTTC.

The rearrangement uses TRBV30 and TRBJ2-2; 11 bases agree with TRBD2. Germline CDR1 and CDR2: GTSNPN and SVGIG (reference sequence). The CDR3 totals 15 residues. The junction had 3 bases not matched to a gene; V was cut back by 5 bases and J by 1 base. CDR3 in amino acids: CAWRLAGGNTGELFF. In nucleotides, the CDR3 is TGTGCCTGGCGGCTAGCGGGAGGGAACACCGGGGAGCTGTTTTTT.

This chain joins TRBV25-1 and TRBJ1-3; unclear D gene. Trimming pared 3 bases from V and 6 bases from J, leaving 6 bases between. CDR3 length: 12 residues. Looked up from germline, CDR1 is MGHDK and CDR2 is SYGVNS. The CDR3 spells CASSDLANTIYF. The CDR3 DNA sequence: TGTGCCAGCAGTGACCTCGCAAACACCATATATTTT. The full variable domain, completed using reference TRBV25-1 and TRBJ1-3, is EADIYQTPRYLVIGTGKKITLECSQTMGHDKMYWYQQDPGMELHLIHYSYGVNSTEKGDLSSESTVSRIRTEHFPLTLESARPSHTSQYLCASSDLANTIYFGEGSWLTVV.

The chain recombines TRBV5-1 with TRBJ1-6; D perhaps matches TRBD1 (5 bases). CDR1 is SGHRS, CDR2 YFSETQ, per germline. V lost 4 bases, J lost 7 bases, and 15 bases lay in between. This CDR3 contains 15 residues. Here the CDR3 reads CASSLLEGLNSPLHF. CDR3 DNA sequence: TGCGCCAGCAGCCTCCTGGAGGGGTTAAATTCACCCCTCCACTTT.

CDR3 loop: CASSPLPTPNTGELFF. CDR3 sequence (DNA): TGTGCCAGCTCACCACTCCCAACGCCGAACACCGGGGAGCTGTTTTTT. The V and J genes are TRBV18 and TRBJ2-2, with D hard to call. The CDR3 runs 16 residues. Germline-derived CDR1 and CDR2 are KGHSH and LQKENI. The V gene lost 1 base and the J gene lost 0 bases, with 9 bases spanning the gap.

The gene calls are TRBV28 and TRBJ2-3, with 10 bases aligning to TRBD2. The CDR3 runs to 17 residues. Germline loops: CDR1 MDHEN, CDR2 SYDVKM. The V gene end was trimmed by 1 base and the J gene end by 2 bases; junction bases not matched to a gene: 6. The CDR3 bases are TGTGCCAGCAGTTTATCGTCTAGCGGGGGCATCACAGATACGCAGTATTTT. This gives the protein CASSLSSSGGITDTQYF.

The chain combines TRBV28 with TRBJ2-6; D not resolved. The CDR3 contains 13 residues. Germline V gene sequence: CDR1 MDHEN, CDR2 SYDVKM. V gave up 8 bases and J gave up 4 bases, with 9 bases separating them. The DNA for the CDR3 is TGTGCCAGCCTACTGGGCGGGGCCAACGTCCTGACTTTC. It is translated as CASLLGGANVLTF.

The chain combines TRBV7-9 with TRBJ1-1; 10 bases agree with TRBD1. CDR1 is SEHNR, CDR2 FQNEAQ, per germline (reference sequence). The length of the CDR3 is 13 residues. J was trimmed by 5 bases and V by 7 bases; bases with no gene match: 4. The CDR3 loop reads CASTGQGETEAFF. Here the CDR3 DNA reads TGTGCCAGCACCGGACAGGGGGAGACTGAAGCTTTCTTT.

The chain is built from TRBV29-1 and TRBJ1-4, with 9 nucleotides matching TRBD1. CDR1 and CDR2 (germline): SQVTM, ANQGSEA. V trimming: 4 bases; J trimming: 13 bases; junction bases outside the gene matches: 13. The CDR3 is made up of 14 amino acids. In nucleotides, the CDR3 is TGCAGCGTTGGAACCGGGACAGGGTCGAAGAGACTGTTTTTT. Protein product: CSVGTGTGSKRLFF.

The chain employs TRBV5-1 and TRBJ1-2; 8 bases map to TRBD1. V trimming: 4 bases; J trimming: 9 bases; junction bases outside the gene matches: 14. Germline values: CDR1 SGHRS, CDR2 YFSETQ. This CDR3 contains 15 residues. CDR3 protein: CASSPGDRQRVSYTF. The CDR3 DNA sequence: TGCGCCAGCAGCCCGGGGGACAGGCAACGTGTGAGCTACACCTTC. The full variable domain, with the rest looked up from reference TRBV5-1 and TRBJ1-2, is KAGVTQTPRYLIKTRGQQVTLSCSPISGHRSVSWYQQTPGQGLQFLFEYFSETQRNKGNFPGRFSGRQFSNSRSEMNVSTLELGDSALYLCASSPGDRQRVSYTFGSGTRLTVV.

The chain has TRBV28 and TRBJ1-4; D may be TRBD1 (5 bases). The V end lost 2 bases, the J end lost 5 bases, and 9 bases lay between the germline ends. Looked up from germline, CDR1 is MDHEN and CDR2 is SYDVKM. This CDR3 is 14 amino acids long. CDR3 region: CASSLGGVNEKLFF. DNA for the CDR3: TGTGCCAGCAGTTTAGGGGGGGTAAATGAAAAACTGTTTTTT. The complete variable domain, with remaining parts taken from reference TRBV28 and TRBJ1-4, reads DVKVTQSSRYLVKRTGEKVFLECVQDMDHENMFWYRQDPGLGLRLIYFSYDVKMKEKGDIPEGYSVSREKKERFSLILESASTNQTSMYLCASSLGGVNEKLFFGSGTQLSVL.

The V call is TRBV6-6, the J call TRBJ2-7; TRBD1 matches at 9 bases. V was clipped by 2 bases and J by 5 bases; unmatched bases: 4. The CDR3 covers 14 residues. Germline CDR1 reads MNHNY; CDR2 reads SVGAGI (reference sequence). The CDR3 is CASSYGRDRDEQYF. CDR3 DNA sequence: TGTGCCAGCAGTTACGGCCGGGACAGGGACGAGCAGTACTTC.

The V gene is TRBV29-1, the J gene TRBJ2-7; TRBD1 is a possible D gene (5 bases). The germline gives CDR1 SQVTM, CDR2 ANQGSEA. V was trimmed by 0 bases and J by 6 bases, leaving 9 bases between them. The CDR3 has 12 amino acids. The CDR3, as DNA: TGCAGCGTTGAAGAGAGGACAAGCGAGCAGTACTTC. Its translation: CSVEERTSEQYF.

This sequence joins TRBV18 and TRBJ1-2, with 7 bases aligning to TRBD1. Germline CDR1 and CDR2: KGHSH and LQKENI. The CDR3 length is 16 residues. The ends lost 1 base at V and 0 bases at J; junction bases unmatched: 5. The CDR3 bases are TGTGCCAGCTCACCACGACAGGGACCGGCTAACTATGGCTACACCTTC. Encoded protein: CASSPRQGPANYGYTF.

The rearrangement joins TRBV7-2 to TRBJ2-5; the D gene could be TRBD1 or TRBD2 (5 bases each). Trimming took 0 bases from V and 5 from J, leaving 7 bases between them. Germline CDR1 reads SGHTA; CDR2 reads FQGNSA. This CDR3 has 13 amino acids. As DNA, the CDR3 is TGTGCCAGCAGCTTAGCGTGGGGGGAGACCCAGTACTTC. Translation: CASSLAWGETQYF. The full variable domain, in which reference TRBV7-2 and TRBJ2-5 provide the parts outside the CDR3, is GAGVSQSPSNKVTEKGKDVELRCDPISGHTALYWYRQSLGQGLEFLIYFQGNSAPDKSGLPSDRFSAERTGGSVSTLTIQRTQQEDSAVYLCASSLAWGETQYFGPGTRLLVL.

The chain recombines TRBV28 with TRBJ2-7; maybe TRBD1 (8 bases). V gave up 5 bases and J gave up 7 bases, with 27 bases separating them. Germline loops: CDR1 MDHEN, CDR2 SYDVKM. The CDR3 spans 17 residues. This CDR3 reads CASSLGQGPLRAGEQYF. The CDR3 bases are TGTGCCAGCAGTCTCGGACAGGGCCCTTTGAGAGCGGGAGAGCAGTACTTC.

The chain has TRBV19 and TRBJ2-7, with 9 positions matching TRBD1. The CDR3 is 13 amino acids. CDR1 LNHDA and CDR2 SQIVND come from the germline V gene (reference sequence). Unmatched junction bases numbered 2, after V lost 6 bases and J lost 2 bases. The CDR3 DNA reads TGTGCCAGTAGGGACAGGGGCACCTACGAGCAGTACTTC. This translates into CASRDRGTYEQYF.

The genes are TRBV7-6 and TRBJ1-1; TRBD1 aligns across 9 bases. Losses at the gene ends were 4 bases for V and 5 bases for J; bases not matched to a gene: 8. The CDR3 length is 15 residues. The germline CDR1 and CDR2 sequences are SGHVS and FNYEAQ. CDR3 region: CASSSRLDRGTEAFF. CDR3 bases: TGTGCCAGCAGCTCTAGACTCGACAGGGGGACTGAAGCTTTCTTT.